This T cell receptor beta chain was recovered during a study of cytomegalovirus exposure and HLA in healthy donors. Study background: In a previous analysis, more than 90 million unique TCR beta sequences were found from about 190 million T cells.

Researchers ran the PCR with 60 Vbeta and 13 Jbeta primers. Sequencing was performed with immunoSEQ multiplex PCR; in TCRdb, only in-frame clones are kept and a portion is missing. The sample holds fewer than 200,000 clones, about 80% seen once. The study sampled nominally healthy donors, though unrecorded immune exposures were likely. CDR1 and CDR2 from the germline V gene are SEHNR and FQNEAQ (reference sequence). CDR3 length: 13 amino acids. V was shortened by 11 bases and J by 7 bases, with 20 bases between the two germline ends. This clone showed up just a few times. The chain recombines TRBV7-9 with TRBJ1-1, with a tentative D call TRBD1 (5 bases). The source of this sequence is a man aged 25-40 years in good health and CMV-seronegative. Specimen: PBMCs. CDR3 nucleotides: TGTGCCGCACCGGGGCCTACCGGGGGTGAAGCTTTCTTT. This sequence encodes CAAPGPTGGEAFF.